This is a list of T cell receptor beta chains from one sample in a study of molecular identifiers for immune sequencing clone quantification. TCRdb called the PCR reads again in MiXCR, with one record for every CDR3 protein. The sample consists of approximately 590,000 distinct CDR3 sequences, 25% of them appearing once. Sequencing was carried out using naive CD8+ T cells from blood, with Jurkat cell RNA spiked in. The receptors here all came from a human donor in good health. Some libraries in this study had Jurkat cell RNA spiked in. Both conserved end residues are part of each CDR3. A D gene is named only where the DNA matches it firmly. Clone size appears in some rows only: once, few, many, or a class for an expanded clone.

d_call j_call v_call clone_size cdr3_aa cdr3_nt
- TRBJ2-7 TRBV4-3 few CASSQDRHPSYEQYF TGCGCCAGCAGCCAAGACCGACACCCCTCCTACGAGCAGTACTTC
- TRBJ2-3 TRBV7-9 few CASSETTTTQDTQYF TGTGCCAGCAGCGAGACCACGACCACACAAGATACGCAGTATTTT
- TRBJ2-4 TRBV27 - CASSLSTDGKNIQYF TGTGCCAGCAGTTTATCGACAGATGGCAAAAACATTCAGTACTTC
- TRBJ1-1 TRBV30 many CAWRVGLGTEAFF TGTGCCTGGAGGGTGGGCCTCGGGACTGAAGCTTTCTTT
- TRBJ1-4 TRBV6-5 - CASSYVQNYEKLFF TGTGCCAGCAGTTACGTACAGAATTATGAAAAACTGTTTTTT
- TRBJ1-5 TRBV29-1 - CSVGTRCLNNQPQHF TGCAGCGTTGGGACAAGGTGCTTGAACAATCAGCCCCAGCATTTT
- TRBJ1-3 TRBV20-1 many CSASPAYSGNTIYF TGCAGTGCTAGCCCAGCCTACTCTGGAAACACCATATATTTT
- TRBJ2-5 TRBV14 - CASSHLDGGLGETQYF TGTGCCAGCAGCCATCTCGACGGGGGATTGGGAGAGACCCAGTACTTC
TRBD1 TRBJ1-1 TRBV19 few CAGTPTGGGGTEAFF TGTGCCGGTACTCCCACAGGGGGCGGGGGAACTGAAGCTTTCTTT
- TRBJ2-7 TRBV6-2/TRBV6-3 - CASSYSAPPRDEQYF TGTGCCAGCAGTTACTCGGCCCCCCCGAGAGACGAGCAGTACTTC
- TRBJ2-5 TRBV7-9 many CASSLVGQETQYF TGTGCCAGCAGCTTAGTAGGTCAAGAGACCCAGTACTTC
- TRBJ2-2 TRBV6-2/TRBV6-3 few CASSYRGIGELFF TGTGCCAGCAGTTACAGGGGAATAGGGGAGCTGTTTTTT
- TRBJ2-3 TRBV4-3 - CASSQDPFRSTDTQYF TGCGCCAGCAGCCAAGATCCCTTCCGTAGCACAGATACGCAGTATTTT
- TRBJ2-1 TRBV2 many CASSPRQNEQFF TGTGCCAGCAGCCCGAGACAGAATGAGCAGTTCTTC
- TRBJ2-7 TRBV18 - CASSLTGTAAYEQYF TGTGCCAGCTCACTGACAGGCACCGCGGCCTACGAGCAGTACTTC
- TRBJ1-5 TRBV12-3/TRBV12-4 - CASSLGQFGNQPQHF TGTGCCAGCAGTTTAGGGCAGTTTGGCAATCAGCCCCAGCATTTT
- TRBJ2-7 TRBV28 many CASSRRGLGEQYF TGTGCCAGCAGTCGGAGGGGTCTAGGCGAGCAGTACTTC
- TRBJ1-5 TRBV30 - CAWSFLGSNQPQHF TGTGCCTGGAGTTTTCTGGGTAGCAATCAGCCCCAGCATTTT
TRBD1 TRBJ1-2 TRBV30 few CAWTDRGNGYTF TGTGCCTGGACCGACAGGGGTAATGGCTACACCTTC
TRBD2 TRBJ2-1 TRBV29-1 many CSVEPLFSGDYNEQFF TGCAGCGTTGAACCTCTTTTCAGCGGGGACTACAATGAGCAGTTCTTC
- TRBJ1-5 TRBV21-1 - CARRARGLLLSPPSNPPPHF TGTGCCCGCCGGGCCAGGGGTCTCCTCCTCTCACCCCCTAGCAATCCGCCCCCGCATTTT
TRBD1 TRBJ1-1 TRBV7-9 - CASSLRQGEAFF TGTGCCAGCAGCTTAAGACAGGGTGAAGCTTTCTTT
TRBD1 TRBJ1-1 TRBV16 many CASGTGTGDTEAFF TGTGCCAGCGGAACCGGGACAGGAGACACTGAAGCTTTCTTT
TRBD1 TRBJ2-3 TRBV5-8 few CASSLRTGRIDTQYF TGTGCCAGCAGCTTGAGGACAGGTAGAATCGATACGCAGTATTTT
- TRBJ1-5 TRBV11-2 - CASSLSLGPNQPQHF TGTGCCAGCAGCTTATCGTTGGGCCCTAATCAGCCCCAGCATTTT
- TRBJ2-3 TRBV6-2/TRBV6-3 - CASSYAGFRTDTQYF TGTGCCAGCAGTTATGCAGGTTTCCGCACAGATACGCAGTATTTT
- TRBJ1-2 TRBV13 many CASSLGLKDRVYGYTF TGTGCCAGCAGCTTGGGCCTAAAGGACCGAGTCTATGGCTACACCTTC
- TRBJ2-7 TRBV11-2 - CASSPADRVSYEQYF TGTGCCAGCAGCCCAGCAGACAGAGTATCCTACGAGCAGTACTTC
TRBD1 TRBJ2-7 TRBV5-5 many CASSATPGQAYEQYF TGTGCCAGCAGCGCCACGCCGGGACAGGCCTACGAGCAGTACTTC
TRBD1 TRBJ2-5 TRBV27 - CASSKSTGEETQYF TGTGCCAGCAGTAAATCGACAGGGGAAGAGACCCAGTACTTC
- TRBJ2-6 TRBV12-3/TRBV12-4 - CASGLSGANVLTF TGTGCCAGCGGTCTCTCTGGGGCCAACGTCCTGACTTTC
- TRBJ1-1 TRBV5-5 many CASSLEPGKNTEAFF TGTGCCAGCAGCTTGGAACCTGGCAAGAACACTGAAGCTTTCTTT
- TRBJ1-1 TRBV27 many CASSPWKGLSEAFF TGTGCCAGCAGTCCCTGGAAGGGGCTGTCTGAAGCTTTCTTT
- TRBJ2-7 TRBV6-2/TRBV6-3 many CASSYEAGTSYEQYF TGTGCCAGCAGTTACGAGGCGGGGACCTCCTACGAGCAGTACTTC
TRBD1 TRBJ2-7 TRBV5-1 few CASSFGQGIDEQYF TGCGCCAGCAGCTTTGGACAGGGTATCGACGAGCAGTACTTC
TRBD2 TRBJ2-1 TRBV27 many CASGTSGRADPSEQFF TGTGCCAGCGGGACTAGCGGGAGGGCCGATCCCTCTGAGCAGTTCTTC
TRBD1 TRBJ2-7 TRBV27 many CASSLSGQKYEQYF TGTGCCAGCAGTTTATCGGGACAGAAATACGAGCAGTACTTC
- TRBJ2-7 TRBV4-1 - CASSQQETGRQYF TGCGCCAGCAGCCAACAGGAAACAGGGAGGCAGTACTTC
TRBD2 TRBJ2-3 TRBV19 - CASSKGLAGFTDTQYF TGTGCCAGTAGTAAGGGACTAGCGGGATTCACAGATACGCAGTATTTT
- TRBJ1-5 TRBV21-1 many CASSDNRTETSNQPQHF TGTGCCAGCAGCGATAATCGGACAGAAACTAGCAATCAGCCCCAGCATTTT
- TRBJ1-4 TRBV30 - CAWSAYEKLFF TGTGCCTGGAGTGCGTATGAAAAACTGTTTTTT
TRBD2 TRBJ2-1 TRBV27 - CASSLFLAGGPGEQFF TGTGCCAGCAGTTTATTTCTAGCGGGAGGGCCGGGTGAGCAGTTCTTC
- TRBJ2-5 TRBV3-1 few CASSQDSGALDQETQYF TGTGCCAGCAGCCAAGATTCTGGAGCCCTCGACCAAGAGACCCAGTACTTC
- TRBJ1-1 TRBV29-1 - CSVAGHPSLSSEAFF TGCAGCGTGGCGGGACACCCCTCCCTGAGCTCTGAAGCTTTCTTT
TRBD1 TRBJ1-4 TRBV6-5 many CASSSTGTNEKLFF TGTGCCAGCAGTTCGACAGGGACTAATGAAAAACTGTTTTTT
TRBD2 TRBJ2-1 TRBV19 - CASSIAAGGSNEQFF TGTGCCAGTAGTATAGCCGCGGGAGGGTCGAATGAGCAGTTCTTC
- TRBJ2-1 TRBV2 many CASSDGLRGNEQFF TGTGCCAGCAGTGACGGACTTAGGGGCAATGAGCAGTTCTTC
TRBD2 TRBJ2-2 TRBV15 few CATSRDFRGLAGVGDTGELFF TGTGCCACCAGCAGAGATTTCAGGGGACTAGCGGGAGTAGGAGACACCGGGGAGCTGTTTTTT
- TRBJ2-2 TRBV4-3 few CASSPRGGKGVTGELFF TGCGCCAGCAGCCCGCGAGGGGGGAAGGGTGTCACCGGGGAGCTGTTTTTT
- TRBJ2-7 TRBV27 few CASHQGGDPSYEQYF TGTGCCAGCCACCAGGGGGGAGATCCCTCCTACGAGCAGTACTTC
- TRBJ2-1 TRBV4-2 - CASSQWGNNEQFF TGTGCCAGCAGCCAATGGGGGAACAATGAGCAGTTCTTC
TRBD2 TRBJ2-3 TRBV6-5 - CASSLETSGRVADTQYF TGTGCCAGCAGTTTGGAGACTAGCGGGCGGGTCGCAGATACGCAGTATTTT
- TRBJ2-3 TRBV12-3/TRBV12-4 - CACSLGVGTDTQYF TGTGCCTGCAGCCTGGGGGTGGGCACAGATACGCAGTATTTT